One sample yielded the 5 T cell receptor beta chains listed below, sequenced in a study of T cells in Graves' hyperthyroidism and ophthalmopathy. RNA transcripts provided the source from which TCR beta CDR3 regions were amplified. HTBI primers were used for first-round RT-PCR of the TCR CDR3. One entry per CDR3 protein results from TCRdb running MiXCR on the multiplex PCR reads. The data show about 270,000 distinct CDR3 sequences, over 20% seen once. Sequencing was done on a sample of blood. These receptors all stem from a woman aged 40 to 55 with Graves' ophthalmopathy.

This clonotype appeared many times. The V call is TRBV27, the J call TRBJ2-7, with unresolved D. Trimming took off 1 base at V and 0 bases at J, with 13 bases between the two ends. The CDR3 covers 16 residues. The V gene's germline CDR1 is MNHEY and CDR2 SMNVEV (reference sequence). The CDR3 DNA reads TGTGCCAGCAGTTTATTCCCGCCGCCGAGCTCCTACGAGCAGTACTTC. Protein sequence: CASSLFPPPSSYEQYF.

This clonotype was detected ten times or more. This chain uses TRBV19 with TRBJ1-1; D unresolved. V shed 4 bases and J shed 1 base, with 7 bases lying between them. Germline-derived CDR1 and CDR2 are LNHDA and SQIVND (reference sequence). This CDR3 has 13 amino acids. The CDR3 loop is CASSRAANTEAFF. CDR3 in DNA: TGTGCCAGTAGTAGGGCAGCGAACACTGAAGCTTTCTTT.

The table lists this clonotype with many counts. J is TRBJ2-7 and V is TRBV4-1; 11 positions match TRBD2. In germline, CDR1 is MGHRA, CDR2 YSYEKL. CDR3 size: 16 residues. The V segment lost 4 bases and the J segment 2 bases; nucleotides outside the gene matches: 7. The CDR3 region has the DNA TGCGCCAGCAGCCTAGGGGGGACTAGCGGAACCTACGAGCAGTACTTC. This translates into CASSLGGTSGTYEQYF.

The chain has TRBV29-1 and TRBJ2-5, with a weak D call TRBD2 (6 bases). Germline V gene data show CDR1 as SQVTM and CDR2 as ANQGSEA. Trimming cost V 3 bases and J 7 bases, with 9 bases left between them. This CDR3 has 11 amino acids. The CDR3 sequence is CSVDGGRTQYF. In DNA form, the CDR3 reads TGCAGCGTTGATGGGGGGAGGACCCAGTACTTC.

This clonotype has at least ten counts. The rearrangement uses TRBV20-1 and TRBJ2-7; D gene ambiguous. The length of the CDR3 is 12 residues. The V and J ends lost 5 bases and 4 bases respectively, with 12 bases between them. Germline loops: CDR1 DFQATT, CDR2 SNEGSKA (reference sequence). This chain's CDR3 is CSADFSDYEQYF. The DNA of the CDR3 is TGCAGTGCTGACTTTTCGGATTACGAGCAGTACTTC.